This T cell receptor (beta chain) was found in a study of cytomegalovirus exposure and HLA in healthy donors. In the PCR, 60 Vbeta and 13 Jbeta primers were used. The repertoire was sequenced with immunoSEQ multiplex PCR; TCRdb's copy has only in-frame clones and lacks some. The table includes tens of thousands of clones, about 75% detected once. CDR1 MDHEN and CDR2 SYDVKM come from the germline V gene. The CDR3 has 11 residues. Sequenced sample: PBMCs. The receptor was isolated from a woman aged 25 to 39 in good health and CMV-seropositive. The gene calls are TRBV28 and TRBJ2-5; D unclear. The better agreement between TRBJ2-7 and the DNA end casts doubt on the J call. CDR3 in DNA: TGTGCCAGCAGCCCTGCTTACGAGCAGTACTTC. This encodes CASSPAYEQYF.